The entry below describes one T cell receptor (beta chain). Enrollment of patients from Seattle took place during active infection, with longitudinal follow-up. The sample is drawn from a study of blood T cell repertoires in COVID-19. Whole-study context: Sites across the United States, Italy and Spain contributed samples from acute and convalescent COVID-19.

Original processing notes: Amplification of reference gene primers provided the estimated nucleated cell counts. Data came from immunoSEQ multiplex PCR; TCRdb stores just in-frame clones and leaves some out. The V and J calls and the clone size are those of that table, but D and trimming were determined from the DNA. The sample comprises some 140,000 clones, 65% to 90% of which are singletons, and 9.5% to 13% rests with the top ten. V lost 5 bases to trimming and J lost 0 bases, with 10 bases between them. This CDR3 spans 15 amino acids. CDR1 and CDR2 (germline): LGHDT, YNNKEL (reference sequence). Sequenced sample: peripheral blood. The sequence was collected from an older woman with COVID-19, enrolled during active disease. The rearrangement uses TRBV3-1 (or the pseudogene TRBV3-2) and TRBJ1-4; D not resolved. CDR3 bases: TGTGCCAGCAGCAGACACCAAGCAACTAATGAAAAACTGTTTTTT. It translates to CASSRHQATNEKLFF.